One TCR beta chain is described in this entry. The data were taken from a study of control samples from healthy donors and cancer patients. V lost 2 bases to trimming and J lost 0 bases, with 9 bases between them. Germline values: CDR1 SGHTS, CDR2 YDEGEE. The CDR3 consists of 15 residues. The assay was immunoSEQ multiplex PCR, and TCRdb's table has in-frame clones only and misses some. The sample gives around 51,000 clones, under 90% of which show up once; over 9% is in the top ten. The chain joins TRBV5-8 to TRBJ2-4; D could derive from TRBD1 or TRBD2 (5 bases each). Sequenced input: blood. This sequence was found in a man between 65 and 85 years old in good health. CDR3: CASSLGEIAKNIQYF. The CDR3 DNA reads TGTGCCAGCAGCTTAGGGGAGATAGCCAAAAACATTCAGTACTTC.